This is a list of T cell receptor beta chains from one sample in a study of cytomegalovirus exposure and HLA in healthy donors. TCRdb's copy holds only in-frame clones and misses some; the assay was immunoSEQ multiplex PCR. The sample holds about 120,000 clones; 81% are singletons and the top ten take 2.2%. The sequenced sample was PBMCs. The receptors derive from a middle-aged woman in good health and CMV-seronegative. Each CDR3 is given with its conserved first and last residue. The D gene is left open where the match is weak. Only some rows state a clone size, as once, few, many or a class for expanded clones.

V gene,D gene,clone size,J gene,CDR3 protein,CDR3 DNA
TRBV4-1,TRBD1,NA,TRBJ1-1,CASSQNPTLTGMNTEAFF,TGCGCCAGCAGCCAAAACCCCACACTGACAGGGATGAACACTGAAGCTTTCTTT
TRBV7-8,TRBD2,few,TRBJ2-4,CASSLWGLAGGGAKNIQYF,TGTGCCAGCAGCTTATGGGGACTAGCGGGGGGGGGTGCCAAAAACATTCAGTACTTC
TRBV29-1,TRBD1,NA,TRBJ1-1,CSVVVDRGTEAFF,TGCAGCGTAGTGGTCGACAGGGGTACTGAAGCTTTCTTT
TRBV5-4,TRBD2,NA,TRBJ2-1,CASSRGTSGSWGSYNEQFF,TGTGCCAGCAGCCGTGGGACTAGCGGGAGTTGGGGCTCCTACAATGAGCAGTTCTTC
TRBV7-3,TRBD1,NA,TRBJ2-2,CASSEDRDTGELFF,TGTGCCAGCAGCGAAGACAGGGACACCGGGGAGCTGTTTTTT
TRBV28,TRBD2,NA,TRBJ2-7,CASRGLAYLYEQYF,TGTGCCAGCAGGGGACTAGCGTACCTTTACGAGCAGTACTTC
TRBV19,NA,NA,TRBJ2-2,CASSIDPGNTNTGELFF,TGTGCCAGTAGTATCGACCCAGGGAATACGAACACCGGGGAGCTGTTTTTT
TRBV10-3,TRBD2,once,TRBJ2-1,CATQIGTSGPGEQFF,TGTGCCACGCAGATCGGGACTAGCGGCCCCGGCGAGCAGTTCTTC
TRBV5-5,NA,NA,TRBJ1-1,CASSDRARGTEAFF,TGTGCCAGCAGCGACCGGGCCCGGGGAACTGAAGCTTTCTTT
TRBV5-8,TRBD1,once,TRBJ2-5,CASSPGQGQETQYF,TGTGCCAGCAGCCCGGGACAGGGGCAAGAGACCCAGTACTTC
TRBV6-1,NA,few,TRBJ2-7,CASSEYVTGTYEQYF,TGTGCCAGCAGTGAATATGTTACGGGGACCTACGAGCAGTACTTC
TRBV4-1,TRBD2,NA,TRBJ2-3,CASSHETAGGTDTQYF,TGCGCCAGCAGCCACGAAACAGCGGGGGGGACAGATACGCAGTATTTT
TRBV9,TRBD2,NA,TRBJ2-1,CASSVVGREGEQFF,TGTGCCAGCAGCGTAGTTGGCAGGGAGGGTGAGCAGTTCTTC
TRBV4-2,NA,once,TRBJ2-7,CASSPLGQVYEQYF,TGTGCCAGCAGCCCGCTTGGGCAGGTCTACGAGCAGTACTTC
TRBV5-1,TRBD2,NA,TRBJ2-3,CASSWAQDLAGVRSSTDTQYF,TGCGCCAGCAGCTGGGCCCAAGATTTAGCGGGAGTTAGATCTAGCACAGATACGCAGTATTTT
TRBV5-1,TRBD1,once,TRBJ2-3,CASSWDSPSTDTQYF,TGCGCCAGCAGCTGGGACAGCCCTAGCACAGATACGCAGTATTTT